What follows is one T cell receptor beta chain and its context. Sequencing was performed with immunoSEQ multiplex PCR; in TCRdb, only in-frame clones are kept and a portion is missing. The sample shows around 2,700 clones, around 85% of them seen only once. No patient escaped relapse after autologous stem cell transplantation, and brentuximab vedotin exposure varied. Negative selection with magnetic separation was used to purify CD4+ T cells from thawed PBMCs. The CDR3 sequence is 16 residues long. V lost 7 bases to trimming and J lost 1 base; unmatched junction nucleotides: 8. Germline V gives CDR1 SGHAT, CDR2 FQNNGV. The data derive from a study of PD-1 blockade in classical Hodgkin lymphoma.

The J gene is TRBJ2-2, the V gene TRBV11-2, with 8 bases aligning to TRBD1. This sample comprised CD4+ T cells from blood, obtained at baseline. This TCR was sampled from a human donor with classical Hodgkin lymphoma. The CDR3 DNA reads TGTGCCAGCAACCGCAGGGGGCTTCTGAACACCGGGGAGCTGTTTTTT. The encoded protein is CASNRRGLLNTGELFF.